This TCR beta chain was sequenced in a study of cytomegalovirus exposure and HLA in healthy donors. Points on this clone: Its cognate antigen is unknown.

TCRdb's table, derived via immunoSEQ multiplex PCR, lists solely in-frame clones and lacks some. The sample lists approximately 160,000 clones; roughly 89% were seen once. Study observations and caveats: In vitro data verified three CMV-associated chains as specific for CMV antigens.

V was pared by 1 base and J by 5 bases, with 9 bases of the junction left unmatched. Per germline, CDR1 SEHNR and CDR2 FQNEAQ (reference sequence). There are 16 residues in the CDR3. Source material: PBMCs. This sequence was found in a young woman in good health and CMV-seropositive. The chain employs TRBV7-9 and TRBJ2-5; TRBD2 matches at 8 bases. In DNA, the CDR3 is TGTGCCAGCAGCTTAGGAGTCGGGGGGGCTTTGGAGACCCAGTACTTC. It is translated as CASSLGVGGALETQYF.